Ten or more counts support the clone carrying this TCR beta chain. Antigen specificity is unknown. Investigators prepared the TCR beta libraries by applying iRepertoire HTBI primers and Arm-PCR of CDR3 regions. Original analysis: Identification across samples found some 60 TRBV and some 13 TRBJ segments. TCRdb re-analysed the multiplex PCR reads in MiXCR, keeping a single row per CDR3 protein. None of the V and J calls come from the authors' own analysis; TCRdb made them. The data show fewer than 550,000 distinct CDR3 sequences, with under 25% seen just once and 7% to 9% held by the top ten. Time point specified: persistent/refractory GD, antithyroid drugs over 5 years with positive TRAb. PBMCs provided the RNA from which the TCR library was made. American Thyroid Association guidelines defined Graves' disease diagnosis. This record belongs to a study of regulatory T cells in long-lasting Graves disease. Findings of the study overall: Exclusively peripheral blood, rather than thyroid tissue, was studied.

CDR1 is MNHEY, CDR2 SVGAGI, per germline. The CDR3 runs to 17 residues. Trimming at V came to 2 bases and at J to 4 bases, leaving 7 bases not matched to a gene. This chain links TRBV6-5 with TRBJ2-7; 14 bases agree with TRBD2. The TCR comes from a female donor with Graves disease. Material: peripheral blood mononuclear cells (PBMCs), obtained when the disease was refractory, from a patient treated with antithyroid drugs. CDR3 bases: TGTGCCAGCAGTTACCTCGGGACTAGCGGGAGTATGTACGAGCAGTACTTC. This codes for CASSYLGTSGSMYEQYF.